This TCR beta chain was sequenced for a study of T-cell memory formation after mild COVID-19 (dated by TCRdb to the early 2020s). About the study as a whole: Most TCR sequence clusters were specific to one of the two donors. In a couple of donors, T-cell clones that expanded and contracted after mild COVID-19 were tracked by sequencing TCRalpha and TCRbeta repertoires over time. Two young, previously healthy adult volunteers, one female and one male, were included in the cohort.

PBMCs were isolated by Ficoll-Paque density gradient centrifugation. About this clonotype itself: The clone's antigen remains unknown. No quality values exist for individual bases; no much larger clone is one base distant.

The instrument given in TCRdb is Illumina NovaSeq 6000. TCRalpha and TCRbeta cDNA libraries were constructed by 5'RACE with constant-segment primers, with sample barcodes and unique molecular identifiers being introduced. RNA was extracted from every sample with Trizol reagent. Amplification of the libraries took two PCR steps, and the second step added a second sample barcode plus Illumina TruSeq adapters. Libraries were sequenced on an Illumina NovaSeq with 2 x 150 bp paired-end reads. The original methods were these. With migec v1.2.7, reads were demultiplexed and then collapsed into UMI-guided consensus sequences. Using mixcr v2.1.11, the UMI consensuses were aligned to TRA and TRB V and J templates and assembled into clonotypes. Expanded or contracted clonotypes were those called significant by both edgeR and NoisET, with noise models trained on biological replicates. For edgeR calls, the cutoffs were a false discovery rate-adjusted p below 0.01 and a log2 fold-change threshold of 1. As an exploratory analysis of dynamics, PCA with hierarchical clustering was applied to max-normalized trajectories of the 1000 most abundant clonotypes. Each responding clone was given a CD4 or CD8 phenotype based on the CD4+ and CD8+ repertoires, which had been sequenced separately. The public sequencing data were trimmed at Q25 with fastp and processed into clonotypes with MiXCR by TCRdb, which kept only in-frame beta chains. One record per CDR3 amino acid sequence lists the most common genes and DNA. The V and J calls and clone size come from TCRdb's table, not from the authors' own analysis. This sample has a few hundred thousand distinct CDR3 sequences in its table, and 15% to 20% of those were observed once. Roughly 23% of the sample belongs to the ten largest clones.

Including the terminal cysteine and phenylalanine, the CDR3 comprises 14 residues. The kept DNA is CDR3 alone, 42 bases in frame from the first base. V sheds 5 bases and J sheds 11 bases, leaving 20 bases between their ends. The germline V gene supplies CDR1 SGHTA and CDR2 FQGTGA. The paper as a whole reports these results and caveats: Some responding clones were found in pre-infection memory, which suggests that pre-existing cross-reactive memory T cells took part in the SARS-CoV-2 response. The study included only a couple of mild cases, and larger cohorts that include severe cases with pre-infection samples were judged to be necessary. From day 15 to 85, contracting clones showed balanced CD4/CD8 phenotypes, whereas a second wave of clones that expanded from day 15 to 37 leaned towards CD4+. SARS-CoV-2 specificity was not confirmed for the second-wave clones peaking on day 37. Contracting CD4+ clones appeared mostly in the CM and EM memory subsets, whereas CD8+ clones were enriched in EMRA.

Sequencing used PBMCs or a T cell subset sorted from them (not recorded which). This receptor chain uses TRBV7-3 and TRBJ2-3; the D gene is possibly TRBD2, with 6 bases matching. The sequence derives from a man aged 18-30 years who had mild COVID-19 (a few samples of this study predate the infection). The sample titles of this study are shuffled in the database, so cell type and time point are left out; the donor was told from shared clones. The DNA sequence is given as TGTGCCAGCAGCACACAAAGCGGTCCGGAGGGGCAGTATTTT. This codes for CASSTQSGPEGQYF.